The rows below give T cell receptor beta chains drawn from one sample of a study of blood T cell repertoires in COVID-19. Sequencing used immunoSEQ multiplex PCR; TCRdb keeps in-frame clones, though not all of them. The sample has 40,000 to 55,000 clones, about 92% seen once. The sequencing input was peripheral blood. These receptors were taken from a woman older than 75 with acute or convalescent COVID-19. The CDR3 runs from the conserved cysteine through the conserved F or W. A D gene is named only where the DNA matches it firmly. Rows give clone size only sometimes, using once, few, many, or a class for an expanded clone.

CDR3 protein: CASSRGLAGGPGDTQYF
CDR3 DNA: TGCGCCAGCAGCCGGGGACTAGCGGGGGGGCCCGGAGATACGCAGTATTTT
D gene: TRBD2
clone size: -
J gene: TRBJ2-3
V gene: TRBV5-1

CDR3 protein: CASSLSTAGGADTQYF
CDR3 DNA: TGTGCCAGCAGCTTGTCGACTGCGGGGGGCGCAGATACGCAGTATTTT
D gene: TRBD2
clone size: -
J gene: TRBJ2-3
V gene: TRBV5-6

CDR3 protein: CASSLASQTNYEQYF
CDR3 DNA: TGTGCCAGCAGCTTGGCCTCCCAGACTAACTACGAGCAGTACTTC
D gene: -
clone size: -
J gene: TRBJ2-7
V gene: TRBV5-5

CDR3 protein: CASSQSGRGSEAFF
CDR3 DNA: TGTGCCAGCAGCCAATCGGGGAGGGGAAGTGAAGCTTTCTTT
D gene: -
clone size: -
J gene: TRBJ1-1
V gene: TRBV16

CDR3 protein: CASSPNRGRGDNEQFF
CDR3 DNA: TGTGCCAGCAGCCCAAACAGGGGTAGGGGCGACAATGAGCAGTTCTTC
D gene: TRBD1
clone size: -
J gene: TRBJ2-1
V gene: TRBV7-9

CDR3 protein: CASSEGLYEQYF
CDR3 DNA: TGTGCCAGCAGTGAAGGTCTCTACGAGCAGTACTTC
D gene: -
clone size: -
J gene: TRBJ2-7
V gene: TRBV2

CDR3 protein: CAWKGTSANTGELFF
CDR3 DNA: TGTGCCTGGAAAGGGACTAGCGCGAACACCGGGGAGCTGTTTTTT
D gene: TRBD2
clone size: -
J gene: TRBJ2-2
V gene: TRBV30

CDR3 protein: CAWNRGTRFSPLHF
CDR3 DNA: TGTGCCTGGAATCGGGGTACCCGCTTTTCACCCCTCCACTTT
D gene: -
clone size: -
J gene: TRBJ1-6
V gene: TRBV30

CDR3 protein: CASSHPGGYNTEAFF
CDR3 DNA: TGTGCCAGCAGCCACCCCGGCGGGTACAACACTGAAGCTTTCTTT
D gene: -
clone size: -
J gene: TRBJ1-1
V gene: TRBV3-1/TRBV3-2

CDR3 protein: CASSLGQGAMNTEAFF
CDR3 DNA: TGCGCCAGCAGCTTAGGTCAGGGGGCCATGAACACTGAAGCTTTCTTT
D gene: TRBD1
clone size: -
J gene: TRBJ1-1
V gene: TRBV5-1

CDR3 protein: CASSFNYRAGQGATIQYF
CDR3 DNA: TGTGCCAGCAGCTTTAACTATAGGGCGGGACAGGGGGCGACCATTCAGTACTTC
D gene: TRBD1
clone size: -
J gene: TRBJ2-4
V gene: TRBV7-9

CDR3 protein: CASSLRSDQETQYF
CDR3 DNA: TGTGCCAGTAGTCTCCGGTCGGACCAAGAGACCCAGTACTTC
D gene: -
clone size: -
J gene: TRBJ2-5
V gene: TRBV19

CDR3 protein: CASSRALQNTEAFF
CDR3 DNA: TGCGCCAGCAGCCGAGCCCTGCAGAACACTGAAGCTTTCTTT
D gene: -
clone size: once
J gene: TRBJ1-1
V gene: TRBV5-1

CDR3 protein: CASSLDANSGANVLTF
CDR3 DNA: TGTGCCAGCAGCTTGGATGCGAACTCTGGGGCCAACGTCCTGACTTTC
D gene: -
clone size: -
J gene: TRBJ2-6
V gene: TRBV5-4

CDR3 protein: CASSSGLAGREQFF
CDR3 DNA: TGCGCCAGCAGCTCCGGACTAGCGGGGCGTGAGCAGTTCTTC
D gene: TRBD2
clone size: once
J gene: TRBJ2-1
V gene: TRBV5-1

CDR3 protein: CASSLEGRSTIYF
CDR3 DNA: TGTGCCAGCAGCTTAGAGGGGCGGAGCACCATATATTTT
D gene: -
clone size: few
J gene: TRBJ1-3
V gene: TRBV11-2

CDR3 protein: CASSSTGVDTEAFF
CDR3 DNA: TGCGCCAGCAGCTCTACAGGGGTCGACACTGAAGCTTTCTTT
D gene: TRBD1
clone size: -
J gene: TRBJ1-1
V gene: TRBV5-1

CDR3 protein: CATSRDRVPLQGYEKLFF
CDR3 DNA: TGTGCCACCAGCAGAGATAGGGTCCCCCTGCAGGGCTATGAAAAACTGTTTTTT
D gene: -
clone size: -
J gene: TRBJ1-4
V gene: TRBV15

CDR3 protein: CASRLSTTMNTEAFF
CDR3 DNA: TGTGCCAGCAGACTTTCGACAACCATGAACACTGAAGCTTTCTTT
D gene: -
clone size: -
J gene: TRBJ1-1
V gene: TRBV7-2

CDR3 protein: CASSVGQIATNEKLFF
CDR3 DNA: TGTGCCAGCAGCGTCGGACAGATCGCAACTAATGAAAAACTGTTTTTT
D gene: -
clone size: -
J gene: TRBJ1-4
V gene: TRBV5-4

CDR3 protein: CASSTQGTEPQHF
CDR3 DNA: TGTGCCAGTAGTACCCAGGGTACGGAGCCCCAGCATTTT
D gene: -
clone size: -
J gene: TRBJ1-5
V gene: TRBV19

CDR3 protein: CASSIMIGGRTEAFF
CDR3 DNA: TGTGCCAGTAGTATAATGATCGGGGGGAGAACTGAAGCTTTCTTT
D gene: -
clone size: -
J gene: TRBJ1-1
V gene: TRBV19

CDR3 protein: CASSLDRGSNSPLHF
CDR3 DNA: TGCGCCAGCAGCTTGGACAGGGGTTCTAATTCACCCCTCCACTTT
D gene: TRBD1
clone size: -
J gene: TRBJ1-6
V gene: TRBV5-1

CDR3 protein: CASSLLGQGGYNEQFF
CDR3 DNA: TGTGCCAGCAGCTTGTTGGGACAGGGGGGTTACAATGAGCAGTTCTTC
D gene: TRBD1
clone size: -
J gene: TRBJ2-1
V gene: TRBV5-6

CDR3 protein: CASRRGGGATYNEQFF
CDR3 DNA: TGTGCCAGCAGGAGGGGCGGGGGTGCAACGTACAATGAGCAGTTCTTC
D gene: TRBD2
clone size: -
J gene: TRBJ2-1
V gene: TRBV14

CDR3 protein: CASSLAPGGTQETQYF
CDR3 DNA: TGCGCCAGCAGCTTGGCCCCGGGGGGGACCCAAGAGACCCAGTACTTC
D gene: TRBD2
clone size: -
J gene: TRBJ2-5
V gene: TRBV5-1

CDR3 protein: CASGGQGVELNTEAFF
CDR3 DNA: TGTGCCAGCGGCGGACAGGGTGTCGAGTTGAACACTGAAGCTTTCTTT
D gene: TRBD1
clone size: -
J gene: TRBJ1-1
V gene: TRBV2

CDR3 protein: CASSADGGSGNSPLHF
CDR3 DNA: TGTGCCAGCAGCGCGGACGGGGGGTCCGGTAATTCACCCCTCCACTTT
D gene: -
clone size: -
J gene: TRBJ1-6
V gene: TRBV7-9

CDR3 protein: CASSPGQSTDTQYF
CDR3 DNA: TGTGCCAGCTCACCGGGACAGAGCACAGATACGCAGTATTTT
D gene: TRBD1
clone size: once
J gene: TRBJ2-3
V gene: TRBV18

CDR3 protein: CASSLGGTGGRSPLHF
CDR3 DNA: TGTGCCAGCAGCTTGGGAGGGACAGGGGGACGGTCACCCCTCCACTTT
D gene: TRBD1
clone size: -
J gene: TRBJ1-6
V gene: TRBV5-4

CDR3 protein: CATSDHRGSTGELFF
CDR3 DNA: TGTGCCACCAGTGACCACAGGGGTAGCACCGGGGAGCTGTTTTTT
D gene: TRBD1
clone size: -
J gene: TRBJ2-2
V gene: TRBV24-1

CDR3 protein: CASSPGGRGTGELFF
CDR3 DNA: TGCGCCAGCAGCCCAGGGGGGCGAGGCACCGGGGAGCTGTTTTTT
D gene: -
clone size: -
J gene: TRBJ2-2
V gene: TRBV5-1

CDR3 protein: CASSLLAGPYGYTF
CDR3 DNA: TGTGCCAGCAGTTTATTGGCAGGGCCTTATGGCTACACCTTC
D gene: -
clone size: medium-sized
J gene: TRBJ1-2
V gene: TRBV28

CDR3 protein: CASGFKHPSGGEQETQYF
CDR3 DNA: TGTGCTAGTGGTTTCAAACACCCTAGCGGGGGGGAGCAAGAGACCCAGTACTTC
D gene: TRBD2
clone size: -
J gene: TRBJ2-5
V gene: TRBV12-5

CDR3 protein: CASSQVTGLNSPLHF
CDR3 DNA: TGTGCCAGCAGCCAAGTGACAGGCCTTAATTCACCCCTCCACTTT
D gene: -
clone size: -
J gene: TRBJ1-6
V gene: TRBV3-1/TRBV3-2

CDR3 protein: CASSLGGDNEQFF
CDR3 DNA: TGTGCCAGCTCTCTGGGGGGGGACAATGAGCAGTTCTTC
D gene: TRBD2
clone size: -
J gene: TRBJ2-1
V gene: TRBV11-3

CDR3 protein: CAISRTPPGGSSTDTQYF
CDR3 DNA: TGTGCCATCTCCCGAACCCCGCCTGGCGGATCTAGCACAGATACGCAGTATTTT
D gene: -
clone size: -
J gene: TRBJ2-3
V gene: TRBV10-3

CDR3 protein: CASSASGTGGLQGSYGYTF
CDR3 DNA: TGTGCCAGCAGTGCATCCGGGACAGGGGGCCTTCAAGGCTCCTATGGCTACACCTTC
D gene: TRBD1
clone size: -
J gene: TRBJ1-2
V gene: TRBV6-1

CDR3 protein: CSASSGTGDPHEAFF
CDR3 DNA: TGCAGTGCTAGTTCCGGGACAGGGGACCCTCATGAAGCTTTCTTT
D gene: TRBD1
clone size: few
J gene: TRBJ1-1
V gene: TRBV20-1

CDR3 protein: CASSQTSGNLAGTQYF
CDR3 DNA: TGTGCCAGCTCCCAGACTAGCGGGAACTTGGCAGGTACGCAGTATTTT
D gene: TRBD2
clone size: -
J gene: TRBJ2-3
V gene: TRBV18

CDR3 protein: CASREQVNTGELFF
CDR3 DNA: TGTGCCAGCAGGGAACAGGTGAACACCGGGGAGCTGTTTTTT
D gene: -
clone size: -
J gene: TRBJ2-2
V gene: TRBV11-2

CDR3 protein: CASSERQAHPTYGYTF
CDR3 DNA: TGTGCCAGCAGCGAACGACAGGCCCACCCGACCTATGGCTACACCTTC
D gene: -
clone size: -
J gene: TRBJ1-2
V gene: TRBV21-1

CDR3 protein: CASSSRDQPQHF
CDR3 DNA: TGTGCCAGTAGTTCCAGGGATCAGCCCCAGCATTTT
D gene: -
clone size: -
J gene: TRBJ1-5
V gene: TRBV19

CDR3 protein: CASSPRSAGPQETQYF
CDR3 DNA: TGTGCCAGCTCACCGCGAAGCGCCGGCCCCCAAGAGACCCAGTACTTC
D gene: -
clone size: -
J gene: TRBJ2-5
V gene: TRBV18

CDR3 protein: CASSPRQGMVAGANVLTF
CDR3 DNA: TGTGCCAGCTCACCACGGCAGGGGATGGTGGCTGGGGCCAACGTCCTGACTTTC
D gene: -
clone size: -
J gene: TRBJ2-6
V gene: TRBV18

CDR3 protein: CASSHGTGDGSGTDTQYF
CDR3 DNA: TGTGCCAGCTCACATGGGACAGGGGACGGTTCTGGCACAGATACGCAGTATTTT
D gene: TRBD1
clone size: -
J gene: TRBJ2-3
V gene: TRBV18

CDR3 protein: CASSVLAGIGGEQFF
CDR3 DNA: TGTGCCAGCAGCGTACTAGCGGGGATTGGAGGTGAGCAGTTCTTC
D gene: TRBD2
clone size: -
J gene: TRBJ2-1
V gene: TRBV9

CDR3 protein: CASRLLTHTELFF
CDR3 DNA: TGCGCCAGCCGGTTGTTAACTCATACGGAGCTGTTTTTT
D gene: -
clone size: -
J gene: TRBJ2-2
V gene: TRBV10-2

CDR3 protein: CASSMSDRANSPLHF
CDR3 DNA: TGTGCCAGCAGCATGTCAGACAGGGCTAATTCACCCCTCCACTTT
D gene: TRBD1
clone size: -
J gene: TRBJ1-6
V gene: TRBV9

CDR3 protein: CASGEEAGELFF
CDR3 DNA: TGTGCCAGCGGAGAGGAGGCCGGGGAGCTGTTTTTT
D gene: -
clone size: -
J gene: TRBJ2-2
V gene: TRBV9